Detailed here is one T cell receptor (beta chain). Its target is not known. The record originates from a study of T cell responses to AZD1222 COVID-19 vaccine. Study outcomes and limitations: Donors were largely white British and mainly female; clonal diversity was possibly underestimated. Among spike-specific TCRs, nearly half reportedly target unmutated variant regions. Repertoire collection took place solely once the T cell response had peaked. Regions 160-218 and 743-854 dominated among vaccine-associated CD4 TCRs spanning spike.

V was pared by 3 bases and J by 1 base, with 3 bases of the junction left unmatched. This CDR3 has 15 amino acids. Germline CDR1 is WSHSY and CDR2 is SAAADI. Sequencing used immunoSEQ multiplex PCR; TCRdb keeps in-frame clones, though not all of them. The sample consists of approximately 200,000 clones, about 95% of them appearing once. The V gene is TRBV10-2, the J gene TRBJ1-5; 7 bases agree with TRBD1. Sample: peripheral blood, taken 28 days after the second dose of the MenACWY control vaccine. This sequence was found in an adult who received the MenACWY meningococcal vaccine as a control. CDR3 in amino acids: CASSEQGFSNQPQHF. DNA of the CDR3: TGCGCCAGCAGTGAACAGGGGTTCAGCAATCAGCCCCAGCATTTT.